This T cell receptor beta chain was recovered during a study of chronic HIV infection and antiretroviral therapy. Via MiXCR, TCRdb re-called the 5' RACE reads, giving one row per CDR3 protein. The sample has approximately 47,000 distinct CDR3 sequences, over 15% seen once; the top ten hold 2.8%. Germline assignment: CDR1 MNHNS and CDR2 SASEGT. The CDR3 covers 14 residues. Trimming removed 2 bases from V and 8 bases from J, with 15 bases in between. V gene TRBV6-1 combines with J gene TRBJ1-1; the D is unclear. This receptor was identified in an adult who had HIV and had not received antiretroviral therapy, or was an uninfected healthy control (not recorded which). Sequencing input: peripheral blood. This chain's CDR3 is CASSEISQGREAFF. CDR3 sequence (DNA): TGTGCCAGCAGTGAAATAAGTCAAGGCAGGGAAGCTTTCTTT.